The 10 T cell receptor beta chains listed next were all sequenced from one sample in a study of OX40 agonist ivuxolimab in advanced cancers. Sequencing used immunoSEQ multiplex PCR; TCRdb keeps in-frame clones, though not all of them. The sample includes around 58,000 clones, more than 70% of them seen just once. The specimen comprised CD4+ or CD8+ T cells sorted from blood, sampled in a trial of the OX40 agonist ivuxolimab. The receptors derive from an adult with an advanced solid tumor such as melanoma, head and neck, liver or kidney cancer.

This chain joins TRBV2 and TRBJ2-3; D unresolved. V was clipped by 5 bases and J by 8 bases, with 14 bases between them. CDR3 length: 13 residues. Germline V gene lookup returns CDR1 SNHLY and CDR2 FYNNEI. The CDR3 sequence: CASSPVGVGTQYF. DNA of the CDR3: TGTGCCAGCAGTCCAGTCGGCGTTGGTACGCAGTATTTT.

The rearrangement joins TRBV5-1 to TRBJ2-3; D is ambiguous. The CDR3 totals 17 residues. The V and J ends lost 1 base and 1 base respectively, with 16 bases between them. Germline V CDR1 and CDR2: SGHRS, YFSETQ. The CDR3 sequence is CASSLSPAGKGTDTQYF. CDR3 coding DNA: TGCGCCAGCAGCTTGTCCCCCGCTGGGAAAGGCACAGATACGCAGTATTTT.

J is TRBJ2-7 and V is TRBV11-2, with D perhaps TRBD1 (5 bases). The CDR3 covers 13 residues. With 3 bases removed from V and 1 base from J, the gap between germline ends came to 7 bases. Germline V gene lookup returns CDR1 SGHAT and CDR2 FQNNGV. CDR3 coding DNA: TGTGCCAGCAGCTTCAGGGATTCCTACGAGCAGTACTTC. Its protein is CASSFRDSYEQYF.

CDR3: CASGLQPGNEQFF. The CDR3 region has the DNA TGTGCTAGTGGTTTGCAGCCGGGCAATGAGCAGTTCTTC. The chain uses TRBV12-5 and TRBJ2-1; unclear D gene. The CDR3 is 13 amino acids. The V gene's germline CDR1 is LGHNT and CDR2 FRNRAP. V gave up 2 bases and J gave up 6 bases, with 8 bases separating them.

This chain joins TRBV19 and TRBJ2-7; D ambiguous. The V end was cut by 7 bases, the J end by 0 bases, with 25 bases between. Germline lookup yields CDR1 LNHDA and CDR2 SQIVND (reference sequence). The CDR3 extends over 18 amino acids. CDR3 region: CASTPPTWSSGLSYEQYF. The CDR3 nucleotides are TGTGCCAGTACCCCTCCGACTTGGAGCTCAGGCCTCTCCTACGAGCAGTACTTC.

CDR3 sequence: CARSGARTDTQYF. Here the CDR3 DNA reads TGTGCCCGTAGCGGGGCCCGCACAGATACGCAGTATTTT. The chain carries TRBV30 and TRBJ2-3; 8 nucleotides match TRBD2. The germline V gene has CDR1 GTSNPN and CDR2 SVGIG (reference sequence). The V and J ends lost 8 bases and 1 base, in that order; junction bases with no gene match: 5. The CDR3 spans 13 residues.

The rearrangement uses TRBV28 and TRBJ2-2; TRBD2 matches 10 bases. This CDR3 spans 15 amino acids. CDR1 is MDHEN, CDR2 SYDVKM, per germline. With 6 bases clipped from V and 3 bases from J, the junction kept 4 bases outside the gene matches. CDR3 nucleotides: TGTGCCAGCAGGAGAGGGACTAGCGACACCGGGGAGCTGTTTTTT. Translation: CASRRGTSDTGELFF.

The gene calls are TRBV6-4 and TRBJ2-1; 7 nucleotides match TRBD2. With 4 bases clipped from V and 5 bases from J, the junction kept 5 bases outside the gene matches. CDR1 MRHNA and CDR2 SNTAGT come from the germline V gene. There are 14 residues in the CDR3. The CDR3 spells CASSVVLADNEQFF. CDR3 sequence (DNA): TGTGCCAGCAGTGTAGTGCTAGCGGACAATGAGCAGTTCTTC.

Only a few counts were recorded for this clone. The chain joins TRBV29-1 to TRBJ1-2; no reliable D call. Germline V lookup: CDR1 SQVTM, CDR2 ANQGSEA. Trimming took off 7 bases at V and 3 bases at J, with 9 bases between the two ends. The CDR3 length is 11 residues. The DNA for the CDR3 is TGCAGCGGCGGCAGTGACTATGGCTACACCTTC. This sequence encodes CSGGSDYGYTF.

This CDR3 reads CASNRGQGAYEQYF. CDR3 DNA: TGTGCCAGCAACAGAGGACAGGGGGCTTACGAGCAGTACTTC. The V gene is TRBV6-6, the J gene TRBJ2-7, with 11 nucleotides matching TRBD1. The germline V gene encodes CDR1 MNHNY and CDR2 SVGAGI (reference sequence). V dropped 7 bases and J dropped 4; count of bases not matched to a gene: 6. The CDR3 spans 14 residues.